Below are 13 T cell receptor beta chains sequenced from a single sample in a study of control samples from healthy donors and cancer patients. Data came from immunoSEQ multiplex PCR; TCRdb stores just in-frame clones and leaves some out. This repertoire shows some 160,000 clones, about 89% found once; its top ten account for about 4.9%. Sequenced: blood. These receptors all come from a man aged 25 to 40 in good health.

The chain is built from TRBV5-1 and TRBJ2-5; weak D call: TRBD1 (5 bases). The germline CDR1 and CDR2 sequences are SGHRS and YFSETQ. CDR3 length equals 14 residues. Trimming removed 2 bases from V and 1 base from J, with 9 bases in between. The CDR3 protein is CASSFRQPQETQYF. The CDR3 DNA reads as TGCGCCAGCAGCTTTAGACAGCCCCAAGAGACCCAGTACTTC. The full variable domain, in which reference TRBV5-1 and TRBJ2-5 provide the parts outside the CDR3, is KAGVTQTPRYLIKTRGQQVTLSCSPISGHRSVSWYQQTPGQGLQFLFEYFSETQRNKGNFPGRFSGRQFSNSRSEMNVSTLELGDSALYLCASSFRQPQETQYFGPGTRLLVL.

The chain links TRBV6-6 to TRBJ2-7; 10 positions match TRBD2. Germline V gene sequence: CDR1 MNHNY, CDR2 SVGAGI (reference sequence). V was pared by 7 bases and J by 6 bases, with 21 bases of the junction left unmatched. The CDR3 is 18 residues long. CDR3 nucleotide sequence: TGTGCCAGCAATCGCGGCCTAGCGGGAGCATTTAAGGGGTCCGAGCAGTACTTC. Translating it yields CASNRGLAGAFKGSEQYF.

The chain employs TRBV2 and TRBJ1-1; D uncertain. The CDR3 covers 14 residues. V was cut by 3 bases and J by 0 bases, with 8 bases left in between. Germline CDR1 is SNHLY and CDR2 is FYNNEI. The CDR3 loop reads CASSEFKMNTEAFF. CDR3 bases: TGTGCCAGCAGTGAGTTCAAGATGAACACTGAAGCTTTCTTT.

This clone was recorded only once. This chain's CDR3 is CASSRGTEYNSPLHF. In nucleotides, the CDR3 is TGTGCCAGCAGCCGCGGGACAGAGTATAATTCACCCCTCCACTTT. The chain combines TRBV7-3 with TRBJ1-6; 7 nucleotides match TRBD1. With V trimmed by 5 bases and J by 4 bases, 5 bases remained unmatched. The CDR3 length is 15 residues. Germline V lookup: CDR1 SGHTA, CDR2 FQGTGA.

V is TRBV6-2 or TRBV6-3 and J is TRBJ1-2; 7 nucleotides match TRBD1. Germline V lookup: CDR1 MNHEY, CDR2 SVGEGT. The CDR3 runs to 13 residues. The trim removed 5 bases at V and 6 bases at J, leaving 6 bases unmatched. CDR3 nucleotides: TGTGCCAGCAGTCAAGGGACAGCTAATGGCTACACCTTC. It specifies CASSQGTANGYTF.

This clone came up once. CDR3 coding DNA: TGCGCCAGCAGCCGAACAGGGGCTCGAGAGACCCAGTACTTC. This translates into CASSRTGARETQYF. The chain recombines TRBV5-1 with TRBJ2-5; 7 bases map to TRBD1. The trim removed 4 bases at V and 4 bases at J, leaving 7 bases unmatched. The CDR3 consists of 14 residues. Germline values: CDR1 SGHRS, CDR2 YFSETQ.

V usage is TRBV7-6 and J usage is TRBJ2-7, with 13 nucleotides matching TRBD2. The CDR3 has 15 residues. In germline, CDR1 is SGHVS, CDR2 FNYEAQ. V lost 5 bases and J lost 7; bases outside the gene matches: 8. Written as DNA, the CDR3 is TGTGCCAGCAGCATCTCCGGGACTAGCGGGGAAGAGCAGTACTTC. It codes for CASSISGTSGEEQYF.

The rearrangement uses TRBV7-9 and TRBJ2-7; D is perhaps TRBD1 (5 bases). The CDR3 loop spans 14 amino acids. The germline V gene encodes CDR1 SEHNR and CDR2 FQNEAQ (reference sequence). V gave up 8 bases and J gave up 2 bases, with 16 bases separating them. The CDR3 region is CASRAQGTTYEQYF. CDR3 DNA sequence: TGTGCCAGCCGCGCCCAGGGCACAACCTACGAGCAGTACTTC.

CDR3 region: CASSSRGPVTDTQYF. The CDR3 DNA is TGTGCCAGCAGTTCCAGGGGGCCGGTCACAGATACGCAGTATTTT. The chain links TRBV6-2 or TRBV6-3 to TRBJ2-3; 8 positions agree with TRBD1. V gave up 4 bases and J gave up 2 bases; unmatched junction bases: 5. This CDR3 region has 15 residues. The germline gives CDR1 MNHEY, CDR2 SVGEGT.

Worth noting for this clone: This specimen includes other DNA sequences encoding the same CDR3. The rearrangement links TRBV2 to TRBJ2-5; D is unclear. Trimming cost V 3 bases and J 5 bases, with 7 bases left between them. Germline V lookup: CDR1 SNHLY, CDR2 FYNNEI. The CDR3 sequence is 12 residues long. The CDR3 nucleotides are TGTGCCAGCAGTGAGGGAAGGGAGACCCAGTACTTC. It translates to CASSEGRETQYF.

The chain uses TRBV7-8 and TRBJ2-7; 7 bases map to TRBD1. This CDR3 spans 13 amino acids. V was clipped by 5 bases and J by 0 bases; unmatched bases: 1. In germline, CDR1 is SGHVS, CDR2 FQNEAQ. Here the CDR3 DNA reads TGTGCCAGCAGCAGGGACAGCTCCTACGAGCAGTACTTC. This gives the protein CASSRDSSYEQYF.

This chain joins TRBV14 and TRBJ1-6; a weak D match, TRBD1 (6 bases). Deletions cut 5 bases from V and 7 bases from J, with 15 bases between. The CDR3 contains 15 residues. CDR1 is SGHDN, CDR2 FVKESK, per germline. The CDR3 DNA reads TGTGCCAGCAGCAAACAGGGTTCGGGGAATTCACCCCTCCACTTT. Translated, it gives CASSKQGSGNSPLHF.

This CDR3 reads CASSQDLGTSNQPQHF. CDR3 bases: TGCGCCAGCAGCCAAGATCTCGGCACCAGCAATCAGCCCCAGCATTTT. This chain links TRBV4-3 with TRBJ1-5; D gene unclear. V was pared by 0 bases and J by 1 base, with 10 bases between. The CDR3 covers 16 residues. Per the germline V gene, CDR1 is LGHNA and CDR2 is YSLEER.